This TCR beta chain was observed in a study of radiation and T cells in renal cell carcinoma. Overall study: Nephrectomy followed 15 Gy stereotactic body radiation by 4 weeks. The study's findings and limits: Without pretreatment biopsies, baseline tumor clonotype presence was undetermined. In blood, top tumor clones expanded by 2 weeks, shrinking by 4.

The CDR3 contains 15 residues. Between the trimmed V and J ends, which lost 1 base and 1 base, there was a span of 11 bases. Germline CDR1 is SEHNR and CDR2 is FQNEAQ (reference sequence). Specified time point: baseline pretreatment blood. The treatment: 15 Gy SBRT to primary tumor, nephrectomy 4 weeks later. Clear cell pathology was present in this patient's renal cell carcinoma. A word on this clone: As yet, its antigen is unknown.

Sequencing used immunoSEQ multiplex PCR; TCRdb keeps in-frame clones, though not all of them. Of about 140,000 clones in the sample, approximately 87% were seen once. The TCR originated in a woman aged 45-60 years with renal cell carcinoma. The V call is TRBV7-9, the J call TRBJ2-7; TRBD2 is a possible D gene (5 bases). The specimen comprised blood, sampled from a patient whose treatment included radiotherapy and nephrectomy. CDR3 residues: CASSLVLDFSYEQYF. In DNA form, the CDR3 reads TGTGCCAGCAGCTTAGTTTTGGACTTTTCCTACGAGCAGTACTTC.